This paragraph covers one T cell receptor (beta chain) sequence. The antigen is undetermined. The data are from a study of cytomegalovirus exposure and HLA in healthy donors. Study-level results: Researchers reported from a later analysis that most CMV-associated TCR beta chains appeared HLA-restricted. CMV antigen specificity was confirmed in vitro for three CMV-associated chains.

The ends were cut back, 10 bases at V and 0 bases at J, with 18 bases in the middle. Germline V CDR1 and CDR2: SGHVS, FNYEAQ. This CDR3 has 15 amino acids. Primers for the PCR totalled 60 Vbeta and 13 Jbeta. Assay: immunoSEQ multiplex PCR; the TCRdb copy retains only in-frame clones and omits some. The sample holds about 150,000 clones, about 80% seen once. The sequence came from a man between 18 and 35 years old in good health and CMV-seronegative. This chain links TRBV7-6 with TRBJ1-1; D ambiguous. Specimen: PBMCs. The CDR3 here is CATTAYLGVNTEAFF. The CDR3 DNA reads TGTGCCACCACAGCTTACCTCGGTGTGAACACTGAAGCTTTCTTT. The full variable domain, rest sourced from reference TRBV7-6 and TRBJ1-1, is GAGVSQSPRYKVTKRGQDVALRCDPISGHVSLYWYRQALGQGPEFLTYFNYEAQQDKSGLPNDRFSAERPEGSISTLTIQRTEQRDSAMYRCATTAYLGVNTEAFFGQGTRLTVV.